The clone carrying this T cell receptor beta chain was observed a handful of times. The antigen is not known. This record belongs to a study of identical twins. The study, taken as a whole, reports: With monozygotic twins, out-of-frame TCR alpha sharing exceeded what models estimated. In zero-insertion analyses, partial confounding could arise from invariant MAIT and iNKT cells. Those out-of-frame alpha sequences shared by twins showed an excess of low generation probability.

A universal primer site was created by template switching, with the cDNA bearing unique molecular identifiers. MiXCR, applied by TCRdb to the 5' RACE reads, yields one record per CDR3 protein. The table has 500,000 or so distinct CDR3 sequences, roughly an eighth seen once. With V trimmed by 3 bases and J by 4 bases, 4 bases remained unmatched. CDR3 length: 16 residues. Germline CDR1 reads SEHNR; CDR2 reads FQNEAQ (reference sequence). Separately, the same data were catalogued under a study of yellow fever vaccine responses in identical twins.

The chain employs TRBV7-9 and TRBJ2-2; 11 bases agree with TRBD2. The sample was CD4+ T cells sorted from blood. The receptor was isolated from a woman between 18 and 30 years old in good health. CDR3 coding DNA: TGTGCCAGCAGCTTTCCTAGCGGGAGGACCACCGGGGAGCTGTTTTTT. Residues: CASSFPSGRTTGELFF.